What follows are 7 T cell receptor beta chains derived from one specimen sequenced in a study of blood T cell repertoires in COVID-19. Generated by immunoSEQ multiplex PCR, the TCRdb table keeps only in-frame clones and is missing some. Of approximately 150,000 clones in the sample, roughly 85% were seen once. The sequencing sample was made of peripheral blood. The receptors were gathered from a man aged 40-55 years with acute or convalescent COVID-19.

The V gene is TRBV23-1, the J gene TRBJ1-6; the match to TRBD1 covers 9 bases. TRBV23-1 is an open reading frame whose function is uncertain. The CDR3 consists of 15 residues. The junction had 1 base not matched to a gene; V was cut back by 0 bases and J by 7 bases. CDR3 bases: TGCGCCAGCAGTCAATCGACAGGGGGAAATTCACCCCTCCACTTT. It codes for CASSQSTGGNSPLHF.

This sequence joins TRBV9 and TRBJ2-1; 9 positions match TRBD2. The CDR3 spans 16 residues. V shed 0 bases, J shed 6 bases, and the junction held 7 bases outside the gene matches. The germline V gene has CDR1 SGDLS and CDR2 YYNGEE. The CDR3 protein is CASSVALAGPLNEQFF. The CDR3 coding sequence is TGTGCCAGCAGCGTAGCCCTAGCGGGGCCCCTCAATGAGCAGTTCTTC.

This rearrangement joins TRBV19 to TRBJ1-1; D uncertain. The CDR3 length is 13 residues. Trimming pared 6 bases from V and 0 bases from J, leaving 8 bases between. The germline V gene encodes CDR1 LNHDA and CDR2 SQIVND (reference sequence). The CDR3 region is CASRNRVNTEAFF. CDR3 nucleotide sequence: TGTGCCAGTAGAAACCGAGTGAACACTGAAGCTTTCTTT.

This clone was observed a handful of times. The rearrangement uses TRBV5-1 and TRBJ1-1, with TRBD1 identical over 7 bases. With 2 bases clipped from V and 3 bases from J, the junction kept 1 base outside the gene matches. The CDR3 loop spans 13 amino acids. CDR1 SGHRS and CDR2 YFSETQ come from the germline V gene. DNA for the CDR3: TGCGCCAGCAGCTTACAGGGGTACACTGAAGCTTTCTTT. This codes for CASSLQGYTEAFF.

The genes are TRBV28 and TRBJ1-2; 9 bases align to TRBD1. The junction had 3 bases not matched to a gene; V was cut back by 8 bases and J by 2 bases. The CDR3 is 13 amino acids. Germline assignment: CDR1 MDHEN and CDR2 SYDVKM. The CDR3 DNA reads as TGTGCCAGCTTGGACAGGGGAAACTATGGCTACACCTTC. Protein product: CASLDRGNYGYTF.

For this clone: This specimen includes other DNA sequences encoding the same CDR3. CDR3 in amino acids: CASSLQGGNSPLHF. For the CDR3, the DNA is TGTGCCAGCAGCCTACAGGGGGGGAATTCACCCCTCCACTTT. The chain combines TRBV3-1 (or the pseudogene TRBV3-2) with TRBJ1-6; 8 nucleotides agree with TRBD1. Trimming at V came to 4 bases and at J to 7 bases, leaving 3 bases not matched to a gene. In germline, CDR1 is LGHDT, CDR2 YNNKEL (reference sequence). The CDR3 covers 14 residues.

A remark on this clone: Other DNA sequences in the sample encode the same CDR3. This chain uses TRBV15 with TRBJ1-1; D remains ambiguous. The germline V and J ends were trimmed by 1 base and 1 base, with 4 bases remaining between them. The germline CDR1 and CDR2 sequences are LNHNV and YYDKDF (reference sequence). This CDR3 spans 13 amino acids. The CDR3 protein is CATSRVGNTEAFF. The DNA for the CDR3 is TGTGCCACCAGCAGAGTCGGGAACACTGAAGCTTTCTTT.